The entry below describes one TCR beta chain. These data are taken from a study of control samples from healthy donors and cancer patients. Produced via immunoSEQ multiplex PCR; TCRdb's table is partial and in-frame only. The top ten clones hold approximately 23% of a sample with 40,000 to 55,000 clones, approximately 90% of them seen once. Deletions cut 6 bases from V and 2 bases from J, with 15 bases between. This CDR3 is 15 amino acids long. The germline V gene encodes CDR1 SGHAT and CDR2 FQNNGV. The origin of this receptor is a woman aged 40 to 50 with head and neck cancer. Sequenced material: PBMCs. This chain joins TRBV11-2 and TRBJ2-3; weak D call: TRBD2 (5 bases). The CDR3 sequence is CASSLGWRPTDTQYF. DNA for the CDR3: TGTGCCAGCAGTCTTGGTTGGAGGCCCACAGATACGCAGTATTTT.